This T cell receptor beta chain was found in a study of CD8 T cells in ankylosing spondylitis. V dropped 6 bases and J dropped 4 bases, with 12 bases sitting between them. The CDR3 covers 13 residues. Germline CDR1 reads SGHRS; CDR2 reads YFSETQ. Libraries of TCR beta came from quantitative 5'-RACE with molecular barcodes. TCRdb called the 5' RACE reads again in MiXCR, with one record for every CDR3 protein. The sample holds 80,000 to 90,000 distinct CDR3 sequences; 27% are singletons and the top ten take roughly three fifths. Turning to this clonotype: No antigen is known for it.

Findings of the study overall: Matched ankylosing spondylitis synovial fluid reportedly contained a significantly enriched population of disease-linked clones. What appeared characteristic of ankylosing spondylitis blood was a TCR beta motif of under 10 highly homologous variants.

The chain has TRBV5-1 and TRBJ2-3; D possibly corresponds to TRBD2 (5 bases). Sequenced: blood, either unsorted or a sorted T cell fraction (not recorded which). The TCR comes from a male donor with ankylosing spondylitis or in good health (not recorded which). CDR3 loop: CASMSSAPDTQYF. The DNA of the CDR3 is TGCGCCAGCATGAGTAGCGCCCCAGATACGCAGTATTTT.